This T cell receptor (beta chain) is from a study of CXCR3-negative and CXCR3-positive naive CD8 T cells. The libraries of TRB cDNA were prepared using 5' RACE with UMI labels. One entry per CDR3 protein, without DNA, is what TCRdb gives after re-calling the 5' RACE reads. The listing contains thousands of distinct CDR3 sequences. A CD45RO-CCR7+CD27+CD95- phenotype identified naive CD8+ T cells. Study outcomes and limitations: CXCR3 expression dropped partially after cryopreservation, and most assays relied on fresh PBMCs. More hydrophobic TRB CDR3s were found in CXCR3-positive naive cells than in CXCR3-negative naive cells.

Comments on this clonotype: The target antigen is unknown.

The clonotype was recovered from a human donor in good health. Some clones in this sample may be carry-over from other donors' samples. Sequencing was performed on naive CXCR3+ CD8+ T cells from blood. Subset denoted: CD45RO-CCR7+CD27+CD95- naive CD8+ T cells expressing CXCR3 (TNR3+).

The CDR3 sequence: CASSDRDTRRIVPYEQYF. The chain uses TRBV7-7 and TRBJ2-7; the D gene TCRdb calls, TRBD1, cannot be checked with no DNA. Germline values: CDR1 SSHAT, CDR2 FNYEAQ (reference sequence). The CDR3 runs 18 residues.